The table lists the clone carrying this TCR beta chain with many counts. This CDR3 comprises 14 residues. Germline V gene sequence: CDR1 KGHSH, CDR2 LQKENI. V was pared by 3 bases and J by 4 bases, with 4 bases of the junction left unmatched. This sample stems from a study of blood T cell repertoires in COVID-19. About the study: The United States, Italy and Spain provided the acute and convalescent COVID-19 samples. PBMCs, B-cell-depleted T cells, or T cells provided the cDNA or gDNA that made up the material.

Seattle participants joined during active infection and were tracked over time. Per the original methods: Reference gene primer amplification in the assay estimated nucleated cell counts. The data were produced by immunoSEQ multiplex PCR, yet TCRdb's version contains in-frame clones alone and is incomplete. V, J and clone size are those of that table, while D and trimming were read from the DNA. The profile shows just under 65,000 clones, 78% of them singletons. The V gene is TRBV18, the J gene TRBJ2-5, with 8 bases lining up with TRBD2. The sequenced sample consisted of peripheral blood. This TCR derives from a man aged 55 to 70 with COVID-19, enrolled during active disease. The CDR3 is CASSPSLAGETQYF. CDR3 sequence (DNA): TGTGCCAGCTCACCGTCCCTAGCGGGAGAGACCCAGTACTTC.